The 5 T cell receptor beta chains reported below all come from one sample, sequenced in a study of patients and donors after allogeneic stem cell transplantation. MiXCR was run by TCRdb on the RT-PCR reads, yielding one entry per CDR3 protein. The sample gives some 200,000 distinct CDR3 sequences, roughly 40% of which show up once; about 33% is in the top ten. The sample comprised blood, either unsorted or a sorted T cell fraction (not recorded which). The source of these receptors is a human donor who was either an allogeneic HSCT recipient or a stem cell or donor lymphocyte infusion donor (not recorded which). It is not recorded whose cells these are; they may come from a transplant donor.

This clonotype was detected only a few times. The V and J genes are TRBV7-2 and TRBJ2-2, with D possibly being TRBD1 or TRBD2 (5 bases each). Per the germline V gene, CDR1 is SGHTA and CDR2 is FQGNSA. V lost 5 bases and J 6 bases, leaving 13 bases between the germline ends. The CDR3 is 14 residues long. The CDR3 is CASSLLSGPGELFF. The CDR3 DNA follows: TGTGCCAGCAGCCTACTGTCGGGGCCCGGGGAGCTGTTTTTT.

The V call is TRBV9, the J call TRBJ2-3; D ambiguous. Germline assignment: CDR1 SGDLS and CDR2 YYNGEE. This CDR3 region has 12 residues. With 0 bases removed from V and 2 bases from J, the gap between germline ends came to 1 base. The CDR3 loop is CASSVVTDTQYF. The CDR3, as DNA: TGTGCCAGCAGCGTAGTCACAGATACGCAGTATTTT.

This chain joins TRBV5-6 and TRBJ1-5; D gene uncertain. The length of the CDR3 is 14 residues. Per the germline V gene, CDR1 is SGHDT and CDR2 is YYEEEE. The V and J ends lost 2 bases and 5 bases respectively, with 11 bases between them. The CDR3 loop is CASSLYIGYQPQHF. The CDR3 nucleotides read TGTGCCAGCAGCTTATATATTGGATATCAGCCCCAGCATTTT.

The chain recombines TRBV6-5 with TRBJ2-2, with TRBD2 matching 14 bases. This CDR3 contains 17 residues. J lost 7 bases, V lost 0 bases, and 4 bases had no gene match. Germline V gene data show CDR1 as MNHEY and CDR2 as SVGAGI. CDR3 sequence: CASSYSPGLAGVGELFF. CDR3 DNA sequence: TGTGCCAGCAGTTACTCACCGGGACTAGCGGGAGTCGGGGAGCTGTTTTTT.

V is TRBV12-3 or TRBV12-4 and J is TRBJ2-5, with D perhaps being TRBD1 or TRBD2 (5 bases each). Trimming removed 1 base from V and 3 bases from J, with 12 bases in between. CDR3 length: 15 amino acids. The CDR3 is CASSLGGVSEETQYF. CDR3 DNA sequence: TGTGCCAGCAGTTTAGGAGGGGTTAGCGAAGAGACCCAGTACTTC.